A single sample is the source of the 12 T cell receptor beta chains below, sequenced in a study of early stage breast cancer tumors. Here immunoSEQ multiplex PCR was the method, and the copy in TCRdb shows in-frame clones only, minus some. The sample includes 28,000 or so clones, roughly 80% of them seen just once. The sequencing input was blood. Every receptor here comes from a person aged 40 to 49 with breast cancer.

The chain uses TRBV7-9 and TRBJ2-2; D is perhaps TRBD1 or TRBD2 (5 bases each). Trimming left V 4 bases short and J 6 bases short, with 27 bases between. Germline CDR1 is SEHNR and CDR2 is FQNEAQ (reference sequence). There are 19 residues in the CDR3. The CDR3 reads CASSSTGLLVLGPPGELFF. The CDR3 bases are TGTGCCAGCAGCTCTACCGGCCTTTTGGTACTGGGACCACCCGGGGAGCTGTTTTTT.

This chain connects TRBV6-5 to TRBJ1-1; 7 bases agree with TRBD1. Germline values: CDR1 MNHEY, CDR2 SVGAGI. V trimming: 6 bases; J trimming: 2 bases; junction bases outside the gene matches: 6. CDR3 size: 14 residues. The CDR3 DNA follows: TGTGCCAGCAGCCGGGACAGTCCTAACACTGAAGCTTTCTTT. This encodes CASSRDSPNTEAFF.

The rearrangement uses TRBV30 and TRBJ1-5; D remains ambiguous. V was shortened by 2 bases and J by 9 bases, with 11 bases between the two germline ends. The CDR3 runs to 12 residues. The V gene's germline CDR1 is GTSNPN and CDR2 SVGIG (reference sequence). The DNA for the CDR3 is TGTGCCTGGAGTAACCAGGAAGGGCCCCAGCATTTT. Amino acid sequence: CAWSNQEGPQHF.

V and J are TRBV4-2 and TRBJ1-2, with D possibly being TRBD1 (6 bases). Deletions cut 4 bases from V and 4 bases from J, with 19 bases between. This CDR3 region has 16 residues. The germline CDR1 and CDR2 sequences are LGHNA and YNFKEQ. CDR3 protein: CASSREQGSPIYGYTF. Here the CDR3 DNA reads TGTGCCAGCAGCCGCGAACAGGGTTCCCCTATCTATGGCTACACCTTC.

The chain is built from TRBV6-5 and TRBJ2-1; D perhaps matches TRBD2 (5 bases). CDR3 size: 15 residues. Germline V gene data show CDR1 as MNHEY and CDR2 as SVGAGI. V was pared by 2 bases and J by 6 bases, with 14 bases between. CDR3 amino acids: CASSYNQRARNEQFF. CDR3 coding DNA: TGTGCCAGCAGTTACAATCAGAGGGCCCGCAATGAGCAGTTCTTC.

The chain carries TRBV6-1 and TRBJ2-7; 7 nucleotides line up with TRBD1. This CDR3 has 15 residues. V lost 4 bases, J lost 3 bases, and 9 bases stayed unmatched. Germline CDR1 MNHNS, CDR2 SASEGT. The CDR3 loop is CASSAQGFPLYEQYF. CDR3 bases: TGTGCCAGCAGTGCACAGGGGTTCCCGCTCTACGAGCAGTACTTC.

This clone was observed a few times. The chain links TRBV9 to TRBJ2-5; D ambiguous. The CDR3 contains 15 residues. The germline CDR1 and CDR2 sequences are SGDLS and YYNGEE. The ends were cut back, 4 bases at V and 2 bases at J, with 15 bases in the middle. The chain's CDR3 is CASSPRLTRQETQYF. CDR3 bases: TGTGCCAGCAGCCCGAGACTGACGCGACAAGAGACCCAGTACTTC.

In its sample, this clone was seen a few times. J is TRBJ2-7 and V is TRBV7-2, with D possibly TRBD1 on 5 matching bases. CDR3 length: 14 amino acids. V was pared by 5 bases and J by 5 bases, with 16 bases between. The germline gives CDR1 SGHTA, CDR2 FQGNSA. CDR3 loop: CASSGQGIAHEQYF. The CDR3 DNA is TGTGCCAGCAGCGGGCAGGGAATAGCCCACGAGCAGTACTTC.

The chain couples TRBV20-1 to TRBJ2-5; D is undetermined. Per germline, CDR1 DFQATT and CDR2 SNEGSKA (reference sequence). Trimming stripped 3 bases from V and 5 bases from J, with 4 bases between. The CDR3 has 10 amino acids. The CDR3: CSASFETQYF. For the CDR3, the DNA is TGCAGTGCTAGTTTTGAGACCCAGTACTTC.

V gene TRBV4-3 combines with J gene TRBJ2-1; TRBD2 matches at 11 bases. Per the germline V gene, CDR1 is LGHNA and CDR2 is YSLEER. The CDR3 has 17 residues. Trimming removed 1 base from V and 4 bases from J; junction bases left unmatched: 6. CDR3 coding DNA: TGCGCCAGCAGCCAAGCTACTAGCGGGAGTTCGTACAATGAGCAGTTCTTC. It codes for CASSQATSGSSYNEQFF.

As concerns this clone: At one boundary the junction diverges from the germline segment, which might be a read error. This chain uses TRBV11-2 with TRBJ2-1, with 14 bases identical to TRBD2. Germline lookup yields CDR1 SGHAT and CDR2 FQNNGV. The CDR3 sequence is 15 residues long. In nucleotides, the CDR3 is TGTGCCAGCAGCTTAGATTTTGGGACTAGCGGGAGTACCATCTTC. Its translation: CASSLDFGTSGSTIF.

The chain links TRBV27 to TRBJ2-1; 7 nucleotides align to TRBD1. There are 14 residues in the CDR3. J lost 5 bases, V lost 4 bases, and 5 bases had no gene match. CDR1 and CDR2 from the germline V gene are MNHEY and SMNVEV (reference sequence). CDR3 sequence: CASSSGTVNNEQFF. The DNA of the CDR3 is TGTGCCAGCAGTTCGGGGACAGTGAACAATGAGCAGTTCTTC.